This passage covers 10 T cell receptor beta chains from one sample sequenced in a study of response to subunit inactivated influenza vaccine. From the RT-PCR reads, TCRdb called clonotypes with MiXCR, one entry per CDR3 protein. The table shows 550,000 to 600,000 distinct CDR3 sequences, with about an eighth occurring only once. The sample consisted of PBMCs from blood, taken on the day of vaccination. These TCRs come from a man between 45 and 60 years old who received an inactivated influenza vaccine.

The chain employs TRBV6-2 or TRBV6-3 and TRBJ2-7; 9 nucleotides agree with TRBD1. V was clipped by 6 bases and J by 4 bases; unmatched bases: 4. The CDR3 covers 13 residues. Germline V gene lookup returns CDR1 MNHEY and CDR2 SVGEGT. CDR3 region: CASRLGQGYEQYF. The CDR3 DNA is TGTGCCAGCAGGCTTGGACAGGGGTACGAGCAGTACTTC.

The chain carries TRBV5-1 and TRBJ2-3; D possibly matches TRBD1 or TRBD2 (6 bases each). Germline V lookup: CDR1 SGHRS, CDR2 YFSETQ. This CDR3 contains 16 residues. Trimming removed 2 bases at V and 4 bases at J, with 17 bases between. The CDR3 DNA reads as TGCGCCAGCAGCTTTCAGGGGAGGTTGTTAGCAGATACGCAGTATTTT. As protein: CASSFQGRLLADTQYF.

This chain uses TRBV20-1 with TRBJ2-1, with TRBD1 matching over 9 bases. The V and J ends lost 6 bases and 0 bases, in that order; junction bases with no gene match: 15. The CDR3 spans 18 residues. Germline loops: CDR1 DFQATT, CDR2 SNEGSKA (reference sequence). CDR3 DNA: TGCAGTGCCCTGGACAGGGGCCAAAGCGGCAGCTCCTACAATGAGCAGTTCTTC. It yields the protein CSALDRGQSGSSYNEQFF.

The chain combines TRBV12-3 or TRBV12-4 with TRBJ2-1; 8 positions agree with TRBD2. The CDR3 is 14 residues long. Unmatched junction bases numbered 5, after V lost 3 bases and J lost 7 bases. The chain's CDR3 is CASSFERGSNEQFF. The CDR3 nucleotides are TGTGCCAGCAGTTTTGAGCGGGGGTCAAATGAGCAGTTCTTC.

This clonotype showed up many times. This chain joins TRBV12-3 or TRBV12-4 and TRBJ2-7, with TRBD2 identical over 8 bases. CDR3 length equals 14 residues. V was pared by 8 bases and J by 7 bases, with 13 bases of the junction left unmatched. The CDR3 sequence is CASGPISGGGEQYF. The DNA for the CDR3 is TGTGCCAGCGGGCCGATAAGCGGGGGAGGGGAGCAGTACTTC.

This clonotype was seen repeatedly, ten times or more. The chain is built from TRBV5-1 and TRBJ2-1; 7 positions agree with TRBD1. Germline trimming cut 5 bases from V and 5 bases from J; bases unmatched to any gene: 4. CDR1 and CDR2 (germline): SGHRS, YFSETQ. This CDR3 has 13 residues. The CDR3 region is CASRQQGNNEQFF. As DNA, the CDR3 is TGCGCCAGCAGACAACAGGGGAACAATGAGCAGTTCTTC.

The genes are TRBV7-8 and TRBJ2-5; D could derive from TRBD1 or TRBD2 (5 bases each). CDR3 length equals 14 residues. The V gene's germline CDR1 is SGHVS and CDR2 FQNEAQ. V was pared by 5 bases and J by 1 base, with 11 bases between. The CDR3 is CASSGGVFQETQYF. CDR3 nucleotide sequence: TGTGCCAGCAGCGGGGGAGTATTCCAAGAGACCCAGTACTTC.

The table lists this clonotype with a few counts. V and J are TRBV5-1 and TRBJ2-1; 8 nucleotides line up with TRBD2. Looked up from germline, CDR1 is SGHRS and CDR2 is YFSETQ. V gave up 0 bases and J gave up 6 bases; unmatched junction bases: 8. The CDR3 spans 16 residues. The CDR3, as DNA: TGCGCCAGCAGCTTGGCCGGTAGGACTAGCAGCAATGAGCAGTTCTTC. Translating it yields CASSLAGRTSSNEQFF.

The chain recombines TRBV9 with TRBJ1-2; D gene unclear. With 0 bases removed from V and 6 bases from J, the gap between germline ends came to 15 bases. The CDR3 is 15 amino acids. Germline CDR1 reads SGDLS; CDR2 reads YYNGEE. The CDR3 bases are TGTGCCAGCAGCGTAGCTCCGGGTATTATGGATGGCTACACCTTC. Residues: CASSVAPGIMDGYTF.

This clonotype was picked up a small number of times. The chain links TRBV20-1 to TRBJ2-3; TRBD2 agrees at 7 bases. The CDR3 loop spans 15 amino acids. Germline lookup yields CDR1 DFQATT and CDR2 SNEGSKA (reference sequence). J lost 0 bases, V lost 4 bases, and 7 bases had no gene match. The CDR3 spells CSAILRESSTDTQYF. The CDR3 nucleotides read TGCAGTGCTATCTTGCGGGAGTCTAGCACAGATACGCAGTATTTT.